A single sample is the source of the 23 T cell receptor beta chains below, sequenced in a study of cytomegalovirus exposure and HLA in healthy donors. The PCR contained 60 Vbeta and 13 Jbeta primers. Clones were sequenced by immunoSEQ multiplex PCR, and TCRdb holds only the in-frame ones, with some missing. The table includes roughly 230,000 clones, 80% to 95% detected once. Sequencing was done on a sample of PBMCs. The receptors shown here come from a girl aged 2 to 9 in good health and CMV-seronegative.

The chain couples TRBV7-9 to TRBJ2-5, with D unclear. Germline values: CDR1 SEHNR, CDR2 FQNEAQ (reference sequence). V was clipped by 5 bases and J by 7 bases, with 23 bases between them. The CDR3 length is 16 residues. CDR3 coding DNA: TGTGCCAGCAGCGGAGACCGTCGGGTTCCCTATGGGACCCAGTACTTC. It yields the protein CASSGDRRVPYGTQYF.

The chain links TRBV28 to TRBJ1-6; perhaps TRBD1 as D (6 bases). The germline V gene has CDR1 MDHEN and CDR2 SYDVKM. Between the trimmed V and J ends, which lost 7 bases and 9 bases, there was a span of 16 bases. CDR3 length equals 14 residues. The CDR3 loop reads CASNTGSLTSPLHF. DNA of the CDR3: TGTGCCAGCAATACAGGGAGTCTCACTTCACCCCTCCACTTT.

This rearrangement joins TRBV10-3 to TRBJ1-4; maybe TRBD1 (6 bases). Looked up from germline, CDR1 is ENHRY and CDR2 is SYGVKD. The CDR3 extends over 15 amino acids. Trimming pared 10 bases from V and 5 bases from J, leaving 20 bases between. The CDR3 spells CATRTDGAQNEKLFF. CDR3 sequence (DNA): TGTGCCACTCGGACAGACGGGGCCCAGAATGAAAAACTGTTTTTT.

This chain connects TRBV5-1 to TRBJ2-5, with D uncertain. Germline V gene data show CDR1 as SGHRS and CDR2 as YFSETQ. The length of the CDR3 is 13 residues. V was pared by 0 bases and J by 5 bases, with 8 bases between. This chain's CDR3 is CASSLDRSETQYF. As DNA, the CDR3 is TGCGCCAGCAGCTTGGATAGGAGTGAGACCCAGTACTTC. Full variable domain (missing parts from reference TRBV5-1 and TRBJ2-5): KAGVTQTPRYLIKTRGQQVTLSCSPISGHRSVSWYQQTPGQGLQFLFEYFSETQRNKGNFPGRFSGRQFSNSRSEMNVSTLELGDSALYLCASSLDRSETQYFGPGTRLLVL.

This chain connects TRBV9 to TRBJ1-2, with D possibly matching TRBD1 (5 bases). Germline values: CDR1 SGDLS, CDR2 YYNGEE. V was trimmed by 3 bases and J by 4 bases, leaving 10 bases between them. The CDR3 runs 13 residues. CDR3 sequence (DNA): TGTGCCAGCAGCGACGTGCAGGGCTATGGCTACACCTTC. It specifies CASSDVQGYGYTF.

This clone was counted between two and nine times. The rearrangement uses TRBV30 and TRBJ1-1; TRBD1 matches at 8 bases. This CDR3 region has 16 residues. V was pared by 0 bases and J by 4 bases, with 10 bases of the junction left unmatched. Germline CDR1 and CDR2: GTSNPN and SVGIG (reference sequence). The CDR3 loop is CAWSVRQGAIGTEAFF. CDR3 nucleotides: TGTGCCTGGAGTGTAAGGCAGGGGGCCATAGGCACTGAAGCTTTCTTT.

The chain employs TRBV30 and TRBJ1-2; 7 positions match TRBD1. V lost 6 bases and J lost 6; bases outside the gene matches: 4. Germline V gene data show CDR1 as GTSNPN and CDR2 as SVGIG (reference sequence). CDR3 size: 11 residues. CDR3: CACTTGNGYTF. In DNA, the CDR3 is TGTGCCTGTACGACAGGGAATGGCTACACCTTC.

The chain carries TRBV9 and TRBJ1-5, with 9 bases aligning to TRBD1. The CDR3 has 15 amino acids. V trimming: 3 bases; J trimming: 5 bases; junction bases outside the gene matches: 6. CDR1 and CDR2 from the germline V gene are SGDLS and YYNGEE. The CDR3 reads CASSGGTGKDQPQHF. CDR3 coding DNA: TGTGCCAGCAGCGGCGGGACAGGGAAAGATCAGCCCCAGCATTTT.

Here the CDR3 reads CASSPDSLNTGELFF. CDR3 nucleotides: TGCGCCAGCAGCCCGGACAGCCTGAACACCGGGGAGCTGTTTTTT. The chain joins TRBV5-1 to TRBJ2-2; D may be TRBD1 (6 bases). Germline assignment: CDR1 SGHRS and CDR2 YFSETQ. The CDR3 spans 15 residues. V was trimmed by 4 bases and J by 1 base, leaving 11 bases between them.

The chain is built from TRBV13 and TRBJ2-1; D gene ambiguous. CDR3 length: 12 amino acids. V was trimmed by 4 bases and J by 9 bases, leaving 10 bases between them. Germline CDR1 and CDR2: PRHDT and FYEKMQ (reference sequence). The CDR3 DNA is TGTGCCAGCAGCTCACGTAGTAGTGAGCAGTTCTTC. This sequence encodes CASSSRSSEQFF.

The rearrangement uses TRBV6-5 and TRBJ2-7; 8 positions agree with TRBD2. This CDR3 is built from 15 residues. Germline loops: CDR1 MNHEY, CDR2 SVGAGI. The V and J ends lost 6 bases and 1 base, in that order; junction bases with no gene match: 8. The CDR3 region is CASSYLGLESYEQYF. The CDR3 coding sequence is TGTGCCAGCAGCTATCTGGGACTAGAATCCTACGAGCAGTACTTC.

This clone was seen a single time. The chain couples TRBV11-2 to TRBJ2-1; weak D call: TRBD1 (6 bases). Trimming removed 6 bases from V and 0 bases from J, with 12 bases in between. The germline CDR1 and CDR2 sequences are SGHAT and FQNNGV. The CDR3 runs to 15 residues. As DNA, the CDR3 is TGTGCCAGCAGTTCTGACAGGCCCTCCTACAATGAGCAGTTCTTC. It encodes CASSSDRPSYNEQFF.

This clone was counted a few times. This chain connects TRBV7-9 to TRBJ1-2; D ambiguous. CDR1 and CDR2 (germline): SEHNR, FQNEAQ (reference sequence). There are 13 residues in the CDR3. With 3 bases removed from V and 1 base from J, the gap between germline ends came to 6 bases. CDR3 sequence: CASSFGRNYGYTF. The CDR3 DNA reads TGTGCCAGCAGCTTCGGTCGTAACTATGGCTACACCTTC.

The chain recombines TRBV13 with TRBJ1-4; 8 nucleotides align to TRBD1. Trimming removed 3 bases from V and 8 bases from J; junction bases left unmatched: 8. Germline V gives CDR1 PRHDT, CDR2 FYEKMQ (reference sequence). The CDR3 is made up of 15 amino acids. CDR3: CASSFQDRDGEKLFF. CDR3 nucleotides: TGTGCCAGCAGCTTCCAGGACAGGGACGGGGAAAAACTGTTTTTT. The variable domain in full, completed from reference TRBV13 and TRBJ1-4, reads AAGVIQSPRHLIKEKRETATLKCYPIPRHDTVYWYQQGPGQDPQFLISFYEKMQSDKGSIPDRFSAQQFSDYHSELNMSSLELGDSALYFCASSFQDRDGEKLFFGSGTQLSVL.

The chain recombines TRBV2 with TRBJ2-3, with 8 bases that match TRBD1. V was clipped by 5 bases and J by 5 bases; unmatched bases: 3. The V gene's germline CDR1 is SNHLY and CDR2 FYNNEI. The CDR3 is 13 residues long. The CDR3 bases are TGTGCCAGCAGTCTTACAGGGGGAGATACGCAGTATTTT. It is translated as CASSLTGGDTQYF.

The chain couples TRBV6-1 to TRBJ1-1; tentative D call: TRBD1 (5 bases). The CDR3 consists of 14 residues. Trimming pared 4 bases from V and 0 bases from J, leaving 9 bases between. The germline V gene encodes CDR1 MNHNS and CDR2 SASEGT. For the CDR3, the DNA is TGTGCCAGCAGTGTCTGGACAATGAACACTGAAGCTTTCTTT. This encodes CASSVWTMNTEAFF.

This clone has only one observation. The chain is built from TRBV30 and TRBJ2-1; weak D call: TRBD2 (5 bases). From germline, CDR1 is GTSNPN and CDR2 SVGIG (reference sequence). V lost 2 bases to trimming and J lost 3 bases, with 14 bases between them. The CDR3 is 15 residues long. For the CDR3, the DNA is TGTGCCTGGAGTTCGGAGGCGGTGAACTACAATGAGCAGTTCTTC. Protein: CAWSSEAVNYNEQFF.

This chain connects TRBV27 to TRBJ2-7; D is ambiguous. V was pared by 6 bases and J by 0 bases, with 18 bases between. The CDR3 extends over 16 amino acids. In germline, CDR1 is MNHEY, CDR2 SMNVEV (reference sequence). Here the CDR3 reads CASRYSPSVSSYEQYF. The CDR3 region has the DNA TGTGCCAGCAGATACTCTCCCAGCGTTAGCTCCTACGAGCAGTACTTC.

V usage is TRBV30 and J usage is TRBJ1-6, with D maybe TRBD1 (5 bases). The length of the CDR3 is 16 residues. CDR1 and CDR2 from the germline V gene are GTSNPN and SVGIG (reference sequence). Trimming cost V 0 bases and J 4 bases, with 13 bases left between them. CDR3 residues: CAWSVGRRGYNSPLHF. Written as DNA, the CDR3 is TGTGCCTGGAGTGTGGGCAGGAGGGGATATAATTCACCCCTCCACTTT.

The chain links TRBV6-6 to TRBJ2-7; tentatively, D is TRBD2 (5 bases). The CDR3 contains 15 residues. Trimming pared 4 bases from V and 3 bases from J, leaving 16 bases between. CDR1 MNHNY and CDR2 SVGAGI come from the germline V gene (reference sequence). The CDR3 is CASSSPEGRGYEQYF. The CDR3, as DNA: TGTGCCAGCAGTTCCCCCGAGGGTCGGGGCTACGAGCAGTACTTC.

In its sample, this clone was seen once. The genes are TRBV19 and TRBJ2-2; 11 bases agree with TRBD1. This CDR3 spans 14 amino acids. Germline lookup yields CDR1 LNHDA and CDR2 SQIVND (reference sequence). The ends lost 9 bases at V and 7 bases at J; junction bases unmatched: 7. CDR3 in DNA: TGTGCCAGCATGGACAGGGGGCTTGGCGGGGAGCTGTTTTTT. Translating gives CASMDRGLGGELFF.

This chain joins TRBV30 and TRBJ1-1, with TRBD1 identical over 7 bases. Germline CDR1 is GTSNPN and CDR2 is SVGIG (reference sequence). Unmatched junction bases numbered 6, after V lost 3 bases and J lost 2 bases. This CDR3 comprises 14 residues. The CDR3 region has the DNA TGTGCCTGGAGATGGACAGGCGAAAACACTGAAGCTTTCTTT. It codes for CAWRWTGENTEAFF.

V and J are TRBV19 and TRBJ2-1; 11 bases fit TRBD2. The CDR3 extends over 18 amino acids. In germline, CDR1 is LNHDA, CDR2 SQIVND (reference sequence). J lost 3 bases, V lost 4 bases, and 11 bases had no gene match. For the CDR3, the DNA is TGTGCCAGTAGTAAGCCGACTAGCGGGGCCTCCTTCTACAATGAGCAGTTCTTC. It is translated as CASSKPTSGASFYNEQFF.